The 29 T cell receptor beta chains below come from one sample, sequenced in a study of OX40 agonist ivuxolimab in advanced cancers. The table came from immunoSEQ multiplex PCR; TCRdb's copy has only in-frame clones and leaves some out. The sample yields about 48,000 clones, 80% to 90% seen once. Material: CD4+ or CD8+ T cells sorted from blood, obtained in a trial of the OX40 agonist ivuxolimab. The origin of the receptors is an adult with an advanced solid tumor such as melanoma, head and neck, liver or kidney cancer.

The chain couples TRBV7-9 to TRBJ2-5, with 10 bases aligning to TRBD2. V was pared by 1 base and J by 1 base, with 9 bases of the junction left unmatched. The V gene's germline CDR1 is SEHNR and CDR2 FQNEAQ (reference sequence). The CDR3 extends over 18 amino acids. The CDR3 reads CASSLVGWTSGLQETQYF. The CDR3 DNA sequence: TGTGCCAGCAGCTTAGTAGGGTGGACTAGCGGACTCCAAGAGACCCAGTACTTC.

The rearrangement joins TRBV5-8 to TRBJ1-1; possibly TRBD1 for D (6 bases). Trimming took 4 bases from V and 3 from J, leaving 10 bases between them. This CDR3 is 13 amino acids long. Germline V CDR1 and CDR2: SGHTS, YDEGEE. CDR3 amino acids: CASSRYRDTEAFF. The CDR3 coding sequence is TGTGCCAGCAGCCGCTACAGGGACACTGAAGCTTTCTTT.

The chain links TRBV27 to TRBJ1-4; 7 bases are a match to TRBD1. J lost 2 bases, V lost 6 bases, and 12 bases had no gene match. The germline CDR1 and CDR2 sequences are MNHEY and SMNVEV (reference sequence). The CDR3 is 17 amino acids. CDR3 region: CASRGTGVSLTNEKLFF. The CDR3 DNA follows: TGTGCCAGCAGAGGTACAGGGGTGTCGTTGACTAATGAAAAACTGTTTTTT.

The chain links TRBV6-1 to TRBJ2-7; TRBD2 aligns across 10 bases. J gave up 6 bases and V 10 bases, and 9 bases lay outside the gene matches. The CDR3 extends over 13 amino acids. From germline, CDR1 is MNHNS and CDR2 SASEGT. CDR3 coding DNA: TGTGCCACCTTACTAGCGGGATATTTCGAGCAGTACTTC. It is translated as CATLLAGYFEQYF.

V is TRBV15 and J is TRBJ2-3, with 9 bases that match TRBD2. The CDR3 covers 16 residues. The V and J ends lost 3 bases and 0 bases, in that order; junction bases with no gene match: 4. Germline values: CDR1 LNHNV, CDR2 YYDKDF (reference sequence). The CDR3 sequence: CATSRRGGQSTDTQYF. CDR3 in DNA: TGTGCCACCAGCAGGCGGGGGGGGCAGAGCACAGATACGCAGTATTTT.

J is TRBJ1-6 and V is TRBV30; 7 positions agree with TRBD1. Germline V gene lookup returns CDR1 GTSNPN and CDR2 SVGIG (reference sequence). CDR3 length: 14 amino acids. V dropped 3 bases and J dropped 9; count of bases not matched to a gene: 8. The CDR3 coding sequence is TGTGCCTGGAGCCCATTGACAGGGAGTTCACCCCTCCACTTT. Residues: CAWSPLTGSSPLHF.

In DNA form, the CDR3 reads TGCGCCAGCAGCTTGGGCAGAATGAGCACAGATACGCAGTATTTT. It encodes CASSLGRMSTDTQYF. The chain combines TRBV5-1 with TRBJ2-3, with D unclear. V lost 0 bases to trimming and J lost 0 bases, with 8 bases between them. This CDR3 comprises 15 residues. Per germline, CDR1 SGHRS and CDR2 YFSETQ. Full variable domain (rest looked up from reference TRBV5-1 and TRBJ2-3): KAGVTQTPRYLIKTRGQQVTLSCSPISGHRSVSWYQQTPGQGLQFLFEYFSETQRNKGNFPGRFSGRQFSNSRSEMNVSTLELGDSALYLCASSLGRMSTDTQYFGPGTRLTVL.

This clone has a single count. This chain connects TRBV7-2 to TRBJ2-1; D is possibly TRBD2 (6 bases). V lost 2 bases, J lost 4 bases, and 9 bases lay in between. The CDR3 loop spans 14 amino acids. CDR1 SGHTA and CDR2 FQGNSA come from the germline V gene. The CDR3 DNA follows: TGTGCCAGCAGCTTATTGGCGGGATACAATGAGCAGTTCTTC. Translation gives CASSLLAGYNEQFF.

This clone was seen a single time. This chain joins TRBV19 and TRBJ2-7; D is undetermined. Germline lookup yields CDR1 LNHDA and CDR2 SQIVND (reference sequence). The CDR3 is made up of 12 amino acids. V was trimmed by 4 bases and J by 3 bases, leaving 7 bases between them. In DNA, the CDR3 is TGTGCCAGTAGTAATGACGGCTACGAGCAGTACTTC. This codes for CASSNDGYEQYF.

In this sample, this clone turned up a few times. V is TRBV10-1 and J is TRBJ2-3; D unclear. V was trimmed by 2 bases and J by 4 bases, leaving 16 bases between them. The CDR3 consists of 16 residues. Germline V gives CDR1 WNHNN, CDR2 SYGVQD (reference sequence). CDR3 sequence: CASSEGPLTRADTQYF. Here the CDR3 DNA reads TGCGCCAGCAGTGAGGGCCCGCTCACGCGTGCAGATACGCAGTATTTT.

This chain uses TRBV11-3 with TRBJ2-3; no firm D call. V gave up 5 bases and J gave up 2 bases, with 11 bases separating them. In germline, CDR1 is SGHNT, CDR2 YENEEA. The CDR3 contains 14 residues. The CDR3 DNA sequence: TGTGCCAGCAGCCTGATGCCAGACACAGATACGCAGTATTTT. This sequence encodes CASSLMPDTDTQYF.

The chain combines TRBV7-2 with TRBJ2-7; tentatively, D is TRBD1 or TRBD2 (5 bases each). The V gene's germline CDR1 is SGHTA and CDR2 FQGNSA. The CDR3 length is 14 residues. V was cut by 5 bases and J by 2 bases, with 13 bases left in between. For the CDR3, the DNA is TGTGCCAGCAGCCCCCGGGACGGAGCCTACGAGCAGTACTTC. Translated: CASSPRDGAYEQYF.

To note about this clone: An end of the junction differs from the germline gene, which may be a read error. CDR3 nucleotide sequence: TGCACCAGCAGGGGAGGGACTAGAGTCGGCACAGATACGCAGTATTTT. Translation gives CTSRGGTRVGTDTQYF. J is TRBJ2-3 and V is TRBV5-1; 8 nucleotides match TRBD2. Germline V gene sequence: CDR1 SGHRS, CDR2 YFSETQ. The CDR3 consists of 16 residues.

The chain links TRBV29-1 to TRBJ1-5, with D unresolved. V lost 2 bases to trimming and J lost 6 bases, with 11 bases between them. Germline V gives CDR1 SQVTM, CDR2 ANQGSEA. The CDR3 runs to 13 residues. The CDR3 is CSVEPGLGQPQHF. In nucleotides, the CDR3 is TGCAGCGTTGAACCGGGGTTGGGTCAGCCCCAGCATTTT.

The chain has TRBV15 and TRBJ1-4; 7 nucleotides line up with TRBD1. There are 14 residues in the CDR3. Looked up from germline, CDR1 is LNHNV and CDR2 is YYDKDF (reference sequence). The J segment lost 6 bases and the V segment lost 0 bases, leaving 1 base of the junction unmatched. The CDR3 DNA reads TGTGCCACCAGCAGAGATAGGGGGCATGAAAAACTGTTTTTT. It specifies CATSRDRGHEKLFF.

This chain links TRBV5-1 with TRBJ2-1, with TRBD2 matching 10 bases. The length of the CDR3 is 17 residues. V trimming: 1 base; J trimming: 7 bases; junction bases outside the gene matches: 11. Germline CDR1 reads SGHRS; CDR2 reads YFSETQ. This CDR3 is CASSLLASGSYENEQFF. The DNA for the CDR3 is TGCGCCAGCAGCTTGCTTGCTAGCGGGAGCTACGAGAATGAGCAGTTCTTC.

As to this clone: The junction and the germline gene differ at one end; a read error may be behind it. The V call is TRBV2, the J call TRBJ2-1; 13 bases align to TRBD2. The germline V gene has CDR1 SNHLY and CDR2 FYNNEI. CDR3 size: 15 residues. CDR3 residues: CASSVGLAGEGGAVF. The DNA of the CDR3 is TGTGCCAGCAGTGTTGGACTAGCGGGAGAGGGGGGCGCGGTCTTC.

This chain joins TRBV27 and TRBJ1-4, with 7 bases lining up with TRBD1. Germline V gene sequence: CDR1 MNHEY, CDR2 SMNVEV (reference sequence). Trimming removed 1 base from V and 15 bases from J; junction bases left unmatched: 11. CDR3 size: 14 residues. CDR3 region: CASSLLRGQGVLFF. For the CDR3, the DNA is TGTGCCAGCAGTTTATTACGTGGGCAGGGGGTTTTGTTTTTT.

V usage is TRBV11-2 and J usage is TRBJ2-1; a weak D match, TRBD2 (6 bases). Trimming pared 5 bases from V and 13 bases from J, leaving 12 bases between. Germline values: CDR1 SGHAT, CDR2 FQNNGV. CDR3 length: 11 amino acids. Written as DNA, the CDR3 is TGTGCCAGCAGCCTGGGACTGGTCCAGTTCTTC. Protein: CASSLGLVQFF.

The chain couples TRBV15 to TRBJ1-1, with 8 bases lining up with TRBD1. V shed 6 bases and J 6 bases; nucleotides not matched to a gene: 9. This CDR3 contains 14 residues. The germline V gene encodes CDR1 LNHNV and CDR2 YYDKDF (reference sequence). CDR3 coding DNA: TGTGCCACCAGGGGATTGGACAGGGCCGCTGAAGCTTTCTTT. Its translation is CATRGLDRAAEAFF.

This chain connects TRBV7-8 to TRBJ1-1, with 8 bases identical to TRBD1. CDR1 is SGHVS and CDR2 is FQNEAQ in the germline V gene. The J segment lost 1 base and the V segment lost 4 bases, leaving 5 bases of the junction unmatched. The CDR3 extends over 15 amino acids. The CDR3: CASSWGQETNTEAFF. DNA of the CDR3: TGTGCCAGCAGCTGGGGACAGGAGACGAACACTGAAGCTTTCTTT.

This clone has just one count. The V call is TRBV7-2, the J call TRBJ2-4; tentative D call: TRBD1 (5 bases). CDR3 length equals 11 residues. Germline CDR1 SGHTA, CDR2 FQGNSA. V lost 3 bases and J lost 12, with 9 bases in between. The CDR3 nucleotides read TGTGCCAGCAGCTTGGTTGGGGCTCAGTACTTC. Its translation: CASSLVGAQYF.

The chain joins TRBV5-5 to TRBJ2-7; possibly TRBD2 for D (6 bases). The germline CDR1 and CDR2 sequences are SGHKS and YYEKEE (reference sequence). V was trimmed by 4 bases and J by 6 bases, leaving 20 bases between them. This CDR3 spans 15 amino acids. Written as DNA, the CDR3 is TGTGCCAGCAGCGGAGGGTCGTACCCTAACGCCGAGCAGTACTTC. Amino acid sequence: CASSGGSYPNAEQYF.

The chain joins TRBV2 to TRBJ1-1; 8 nucleotides match TRBD1. The germline V gene has CDR1 SNHLY and CDR2 FYNNEI. The CDR3 is made up of 13 amino acids. The J segment lost 7 bases and the V segment lost 6 bases, leaving 7 bases of the junction unmatched. The CDR3, as DNA: TGTGCCAGCAGCCCAGCAACAGGGGGTGAAGCTTTCTTT. Its translation is CASSPATGGEAFF.

The CDR3 sequence is CSVGDGNQPQHF. The CDR3 nucleotides are TGCAGCGTCGGGGACGGGAATCAGCCCCAGCATTTT. V and J are TRBV29-1 and TRBJ1-5, with D possibly matching TRBD1 (5 bases). The CDR3 runs to 12 residues. Germline values: CDR1 SQVTM, CDR2 ANQGSEA. Trimming removed 6 bases from V and 4 bases from J, with 10 bases in between.

The J gene is TRBJ2-7, the V gene TRBV7-9; D not certain. CDR1 SEHNR and CDR2 FQNEAQ come from the germline V gene (reference sequence). V dropped 3 bases and J dropped 1 base, with 10 bases sitting between them. This CDR3 comprises 14 residues. CDR3 DNA sequence: TGTGCCAGCAGCTTGAGACCTAGTTCCTACGAGCAGTACTTC. Protein: CASSLRPSSYEQYF. The full variable domain, completed using reference TRBV7-9 and TRBJ2-7, is DTGVSQNPRHKITKRGQNVTFRCDPISEHNRLYWYRQTLGQGPEFLTYFQNEAQLEKSRLLSDRFSAERPKGSFSTLEIQRTEQGDSAMYLCASSLRPSSYEQYFGPGTRLTVT.

The chain carries TRBV6-6 and TRBJ1-6; perhaps TRBD1 as D (5 bases). This CDR3 comprises 14 residues. Per germline, CDR1 MNHNY and CDR2 SVGAGI (reference sequence). The germline V and J ends were trimmed by 3 bases and 9 bases, with 12 bases remaining between them. The CDR3 reads CASSYQGLSSPLHF. The CDR3 DNA sequence: TGTGCCAGCAGTTATCAGGGTCTAAGTTCACCCCTCCACTTT.

This rearrangement joins TRBV7-9 to TRBJ1-1; 7 bases are shared with TRBD1. The ends lost 5 bases at V and 8 bases at J; junction bases unmatched: 8. The CDR3 is 13 amino acids. The V gene's germline CDR1 is SEHNR and CDR2 FQNEAQ (reference sequence). CDR3 sequence reads: CASSPSDRPEAFF. The CDR3 DNA reads TGTGCCAGCAGCCCATCGGACAGGCCCGAAGCTTTCTTT.

This chain uses TRBV6-5 with TRBJ2-7, with 10 nucleotides matching TRBD2. J was trimmed by 3 bases and V by 10 bases; bases with no gene match: 3. Looked up from germline, CDR1 is MNHEY and CDR2 is SVGAGI. The CDR3 has 12 amino acids. The CDR3: CATRTSGYEQYF. The CDR3 nucleotides are TGTGCCACCCGGACTAGCGGCTACGAGCAGTACTTC.